A single sample is the source of the 24 T cell receptor beta chains below, sequenced in a study of T cells in Graves' hyperthyroidism and ophthalmopathy. Amplification of TCR beta CDR3 regions used RNA as the template. HTBI primers were the set used in a first-round RT-PCR of the TCR CDR3. One entry per CDR3 protein, called by TCRdb with MiXCR from the multiplex PCR reads. This sample has roughly 750,000 distinct CDR3 sequences, with roughly 15% found just once. What was sequenced was blood. All receptors come from a man younger than 35 with Graves' hyperthyroidism.

In its sample, this clonotype was seen a few times. The rearrangement links TRBV3-1 to TRBJ2-2, with 7 bases aligning to TRBD2. The germline V gene encodes CDR1 LGHDT and CDR2 YNNKEL (reference sequence). Trimming took 3 bases from V and 6 from J; bases not matched to a gene: 1. The CDR3 contains 13 residues. The CDR3 DNA follows: TGTGCCAGCAGCCAGGGGAGGGCCGGGGAGCTGTTTTTT. Its protein is CASSQGRAGELFF.

This clonotype was observed many times. The J gene is TRBJ2-7, the V gene TRBV29-1; 9 bases align to TRBD1. The V segment lost 5 bases and the J segment 6 bases; nucleotides outside the gene matches: 5. CDR3 length equals 12 residues. The germline V gene has CDR1 SQVTM and CDR2 ANQGSEA. The CDR3 coding sequence is TGCAGCGTTACCGACAGGGGGGCCGAGCAGTACTTC. It specifies CSVTDRGAEQYF.

This clonotype was detected ten times or more. The V gene is TRBV7-2, the J gene TRBJ1-2; 7 bases fit TRBD1. V gave up 4 bases and J gave up 4 bases; unmatched junction bases: 6. The germline CDR1 and CDR2 sequences are SGHTA and FQGNSA. The CDR3 has 14 residues. CDR3 DNA: TGTGCCAGCAGCTACCGACAGGGCGGCTATGGCTACACCTTC. The encoded protein is CASSYRQGGYGYTF.

The chain links TRBV12-5 to TRBJ1-2; D is ambiguous. V was cut by 7 bases and J by 6 bases, with 30 bases left in between. There are 18 residues in the CDR3. Per the germline V gene, CDR1 is LGHNT and CDR2 is FRNRAP. CDR3 bases: TGTGCTAGTGTCCCGAGAATCGCCCGAGACCCCCAACGAAATGGCTACACCTTC. Its translation: CASVPRIARDPQRNGYTF.

The chain links TRBV3-1 to TRBJ2-4; 7 nucleotides match TRBD2. There are 16 residues in the CDR3. The V and J ends lost 0 bases and 6 bases, in that order; junction bases with no gene match: 8. Germline V CDR1 and CDR2: LGHDT, YNNKEL (reference sequence). CDR3 nucleotides: TGTGCCAGCAGCCAAGAGGGAGGGTTAGTTAGAAACATTCAGTACTTC. This sequence encodes CASSQEGGLVRNIQYF.

The chain recombines TRBV3-1 with TRBJ2-1; TRBD2 might be the D (5 bases). The CDR3 runs 14 residues. Germline V gives CDR1 LGHDT, CDR2 YNNKEL (reference sequence). V lost 0 bases, J lost 11 bases, and 14 bases lay in between. The CDR3 region has the DNA TGTGCCAGCAGCCAAGAGACCCCACTAGACCAGCAGTTCTTC. Its protein product is CASSQETPLDQQFF.

This clonotype has ten or more counts. The chain has TRBV6-1 and TRBJ1-6, with D maybe TRBD1 (6 bases). Looked up from germline, CDR1 is MNHNS and CDR2 is SASEGT. The CDR3 has 15 amino acids. Trimming shortened V by 3 bases and J by 9 bases, and 15 bases separated the two germline ends. This CDR3 reads CASSDEGGVSSPLHF. CDR3 sequence (DNA): TGTGCCAGCAGTGACGAGGGGGGTGTGAGTTCACCCCTCCACTTT.

This clonotype was found many times. This chain joins TRBV29-1 and TRBJ2-1; TRBD1 is a possible D gene (5 bases). CDR1 is SQVTM and CDR2 is ANQGSEA in the germline V gene. Trimming removed 4 bases at V and 2 bases at J, with 12 bases between. CDR3 length: 14 residues. CDR3 sequence: CSVVEQGTYNEQFF. As DNA, the CDR3 is TGCAGCGTTGTAGAGCAGGGAACCTACAATGAGCAGTTCTTC.

This clonotype was observed a few times. V is TRBV12-3 or TRBV12-4 and J is TRBJ2-2; no clear D gene. CDR3 size: 13 residues. V was shortened by 3 bases and J by 4 bases, with 6 bases between the two germline ends. In DNA, the CDR3 is TGTGCCAGCAGTTTTCTCCTCACCGGGGAGCTGTTTTTT. Its protein is CASSFLLTGELFF.

This clonotype has ten or more counts. V and J are TRBV20-1 and TRBJ2-7, with D perhaps TRBD2 (5 bases). CDR1 is DFQATT, CDR2 SNEGSKA, per germline (reference sequence). CDR3 length equals 14 residues. The ends were cut back, 3 bases at V and 3 bases at J, with 15 bases in the middle. The DNA of the CDR3 is TGCAGTGCTAGGGGTCGGAGGAAGGGCTACGAGCAGTACTTC. Translation: CSARGRRKGYEQYF.

The chain employs TRBV5-1 and TRBJ2-3; either TRBD1 or TRBD2 may supply D (6 bases each). The length of the CDR3 is 15 residues. From germline, CDR1 is SGHRS and CDR2 YFSETQ. V lost 4 bases to trimming and J lost 1 base, with 13 bases between them. As DNA, the CDR3 is TGCGCCAGCAGCGGAGGGGGTGACCGCACAGATACGCAGTATTTT. Translating gives CASSGGGDRTDTQYF.

This clonotype was recorded a few times. J is TRBJ2-2 and V is TRBV10-3, with TRBD2 identical over 13 bases. Germline-derived CDR1 and CDR2 are ENHRY and SYGVKD. V lost 3 bases to trimming and J lost 0 bases; unmatched junction nucleotides: 4. The CDR3 has 18 residues. In DNA, the CDR3 is TGTGCCATCAGTGAATATGGGACTAGCGGGGCGAACACCGGGGAGCTGTTTTTT. Amino acid sequence: CAISEYGTSGANTGELFF.

V gene TRBV10-1 combines with J gene TRBJ2-2; possible D gene TRBD2, 5 bases. V shed 3 bases and J shed 2 bases, with 10 bases lying between them. The CDR3 length is 15 residues. Germline loops: CDR1 WNHNN, CDR2 SYGVQD (reference sequence). CDR3 loop: CASSDPGINTGELFF. CDR3 nucleotides: TGCGCCAGCAGTGACCCGGGAATAAACACCGGGGAGCTGTTTTTT.

The chain combines TRBV5-4 with TRBJ1-1, with 11 positions matching TRBD1. Per germline, CDR1 SGHNT and CDR2 YYREEE (reference sequence). V shed 4 bases and J 6 bases; nucleotides not matched to a gene: 5. CDR3 length equals 14 residues. CDR3: CASSQGQGGAEAFF. The CDR3 DNA reads TGTGCCAGCAGCCAGGGACAGGGGGGGGCTGAAGCTTTCTTT.

This clonotype has more than one count but fewer than ten. The V and J genes are TRBV20-1 and TRBJ2-7; D might be TRBD1 or TRBD2, each matching 5 bases. The CDR3 spans 13 residues. Germline loops: CDR1 DFQATT, CDR2 SNEGSKA (reference sequence). V was shortened by 6 bases and J by 4 bases, with 16 bases between the two germline ends. CDR3 region: CSASGARGYEQYF. The CDR3 DNA reads TGCAGTGCCTCTGGCGCGAGGGGTTACGAGCAGTACTTC.

In nucleotides, the CDR3 is TGTGCCAGCAGTTACTTCGGGGCGGGAGATACGCAGTATTTT. Its protein product is CASSYFGAGDTQYF. The chain employs TRBV6-2 or TRBV6-3 and TRBJ2-3; either TRBD1 or TRBD2 may fit D (5 bases each). The CDR3 totals 14 residues. V lost 1 base and J 5 bases, leaving 10 bases between the germline ends. The germline CDR1 and CDR2 sequences are MNHEY and SVGEGT.

This clonotype was counted only a few times. The rearrangement uses TRBV2 and TRBJ2-4, with TRBD2 matching over 9 bases. Looked up from germline, CDR1 is SNHLY and CDR2 is FYNNEI. The V gene end was trimmed by 6 bases and the J gene end by 0 bases; junction bases not matched to a gene: 12. The CDR3 totals 18 residues. The CDR3 protein is CASRLGTSPRLAKNIQYF. DNA of the CDR3: TGTGCCAGCAGACTCGGGACTAGCCCAAGACTAGCCAAAAACATTCAGTACTTC.

The sample holds many counts of this clonotype. The genes are TRBV7-2 and TRBJ2-7, with TRBD2 as a possible D gene (6 bases). The CDR3 runs 15 residues. CDR1 is SGHTA and CDR2 is FQGNSA in the germline V gene. V lost 5 bases and J 3 bases, leaving 17 bases between the germline ends. The CDR3 bases are TGTGCCAGCAGCGTCCGGGACGGGGGAAACTACGAGCAGTACTTC. It specifies CASSVRDGGNYEQYF.

This clonotype occurred many times. The chain carries TRBV6-1 and TRBJ2-3, with D possibly being TRBD1 (6 bases). The CDR3 is 12 amino acids. The ends were cut back, 6 bases at V and 4 bases at J, with 8 bases in the middle. CDR1 and CDR2 (germline): MNHNS, SASEGT. CDR3 nucleotides: TGTGCCAGCAGGGCAGGGGCAGATACGCAGTATTTT. It encodes CASRAGADTQYF.

This clonotype was seen a few times. The chain joins TRBV7-9 to TRBJ2-7; 11 bases align to TRBD2. The CDR3 length is 14 residues. V lost 3 bases to trimming and J lost 7 bases; unmatched junction nucleotides: 5. The germline V gene encodes CDR1 SEHNR and CDR2 FQNEAQ (reference sequence). In DNA, the CDR3 is TGTGCCAGCAGCTTTACTAGCGGGAGCGAAGAGCAGTACTTC. Protein sequence: CASSFTSGSEEQYF.

J is TRBJ1-1 and V is TRBV5-6, with 11 bases aligning to TRBD1. Looked up from germline, CDR1 is SGHDT and CDR2 is YYEEEE. This CDR3 is built from 13 residues. With V trimmed by 5 bases and J by 8 bases, 5 bases remained unmatched. CDR3 loop: CASSYGQGAEAFF. In DNA, the CDR3 is TGTGCCAGCAGTTACGGACAGGGGGCGGAAGCTTTCTTT.

This clonotype was detected only a few times. This chain joins TRBV7-8 and TRBJ1-2; 8 positions agree with TRBD1. This CDR3 is 16 amino acids long. V shed 4 bases and J 4 bases; nucleotides not matched to a gene: 11. In germline, CDR1 is SGHVS, CDR2 FQNEAQ. The CDR3 region is CASSSVIGQGGYGYTF. The CDR3 nucleotides read TGTGCCAGCAGCTCGGTTATCGGACAGGGCGGCTATGGCTACACCTTC.

This clonotype was seen a few times. The chain combines TRBV11-2 with TRBJ1-1; D unresolved. Germline-derived CDR1 and CDR2 are SGHAT and FQNNGV. Trimming took 0 bases from V and 1 from J, leaving 6 bases between them. This CDR3 contains 14 residues. This CDR3 reads CASSLEVGNTEAFF. In DNA, the CDR3 is TGTGCCAGCAGCTTAGAGGTGGGGAACACTGAAGCTTTCTTT.

This clonotype appeared many times. The genes are TRBV28 and TRBJ1-1; TRBD1 matches 9 bases. The germline gives CDR1 MDHEN, CDR2 SYDVKM. CDR3 length: 15 amino acids. Losses at the gene ends were 6 bases for V and 3 bases for J; bases not matched to a gene: 8. This chain's CDR3 is CASRPTGGGYTEAFF. The CDR3 DNA reads TGTGCCAGCAGACCCACAGGGGGCGGGTACACTGAAGCTTTCTTT.